The rows below give T cell receptor beta chains drawn from one sample of a study of CD8 T cells in ankylosing spondylitis. Each CDR3 protein gets one entry after TCRdb re-called the 5' RACE reads with MiXCR. The repertoire includes 200,000 to 300,000 distinct CDR3 sequences, 8% to 9.5% of them detected once, and 6.8% sits in the top ten. What was sequenced was blood, either unsorted or a sorted T cell fraction (not recorded which). These receptors originate from a male donor with ankylosing spondylitis or in good health (not recorded which). CDR3s include the opening cysteine and the closing phenylalanine or tryptophan. D genes are given only for firm matches. Expanded clones get a size class; other rows say once, few or many, or leave the size out.

CDR3 length: 16; V gene: TRBV5-1; clone size: many; D gene: -; J gene: TRBJ2-1; CDR3 protein: CASSLAAGPTYNEQFF; CDR3 DNA: TGCGCCAGCAGCTTGGCCGCGGGGCCGACCTACAATGAGCAGTTCTTC
CDR3 length: 11; V gene: TRBV29-1; clone size: many; D gene: TRBD1; J gene: TRBJ1-1; CDR3 protein: CSGGTAGEAFF; CDR3 DNA: TGCAGCGGCGGGACAGCCGGTGAAGCTTTCTTT
CDR3 length: 14; V gene: TRBV7-2; clone size: few; D gene: -; J gene: TRBJ2-5; CDR3 protein: CASSLNNYMETQYF; CDR3 DNA: TGTGCCAGCAGCTTAAATAACTACATGGAGACCCAGTACTTC
CDR3 length: 15; V gene: TRBV3-1; clone size: many; D gene: -; J gene: TRBJ2-1; CDR3 protein: CASSQEILDDNEQFF; CDR3 DNA: TGTGCCAGCAGCCAAGAGATCCTAGATGACAATGAGCAGTTCTTC
CDR3 length: 14; V gene: TRBV9; clone size: many; D gene: -; J gene: TRBJ2-3; CDR3 protein: CASSVGGTTDTQYF; CDR3 DNA: TGTGCCAGCAGCGTAGGAGGGACCACAGATACGCAGTATTTT
CDR3 length: 15; V gene: TRBV5-1; clone size: many; D gene: TRBD1; J gene: TRBJ1-2; CDR3 protein: CASSQGQGYHYGYTF; CDR3 DNA: TGCGCCAGCAGCCAGGGACAGGGGTATCACTATGGCTACACCTTC
CDR3 length: 12; V gene: TRBV29-1; clone size: many; D gene: -; J gene: TRBJ1-2; CDR3 protein: CSVEESGGGYTF; CDR3 DNA: TGCAGCGTTGAAGAGTCCGGGGGTGGCTACACCTTC
CDR3 length: 13; V gene: TRBV12-3/TRBV12-4; clone size: many; D gene: TRBD1; J gene: TRBJ2-7; CDR3 protein: CASSNRDSYEQYF; CDR3 DNA: TGTGCCAGCAGCAACCGGGACAGTTACGAGCAGTACTTC
CDR3 length: 12; V gene: TRBV2; clone size: few; D gene: -; J gene: TRBJ2-1; CDR3 protein: CASGLAQNEQFF; CDR3 DNA: TGTGCCAGCGGATTGGCTCAAAATGAGCAGTTCTTC
CDR3 length: 13; V gene: TRBV6-1; clone size: many; D gene: -; J gene: TRBJ1-2; CDR3 protein: CASTPGSFYGYTF; CDR3 DNA: TGTGCCAGCACTCCTGGGAGCTTCTATGGCTACACCTTC
CDR3 length: 16; V gene: TRBV5-1; clone size: many; D gene: TRBD2; J gene: TRBJ2-2; CDR3 protein: CASRKDGTSGTGELFF; CDR3 DNA: TGCGCCAGCAGGAAAGACGGGACTAGCGGGACCGGGGAGCTGTTTTTT
CDR3 length: 17; V gene: TRBV3-1; clone size: many; D gene: -; J gene: TRBJ2-7; CDR3 protein: CASSQGLGRDITYEQYF; CDR3 DNA: TGTGCCAGCAGCCAGGGTCTTGGCCGGGACATAACCTACGAGCAGTACTTC
CDR3 length: 16; V gene: TRBV11-2; clone size: -; D gene: -; J gene: TRBJ2-1; CDR3 protein: CASSFQRQNLYNEQFF; CDR3 DNA: TGTGCCAGCAGCTTCCAGAGACAGAACCTATACAATGAGCAGTTCTTC
CDR3 length: 15; V gene: TRBV28; clone size: many; D gene: TRBD2; J gene: TRBJ2-2; CDR3 protein: CASTRLAGNTGELFF; CDR3 DNA: TGTGCCAGCACTAGACTAGCGGGAAACACCGGGGAGCTGTTTTTT
CDR3 length: 15; V gene: TRBV7-3; clone size: many; D gene: TRBD1; J gene: TRBJ1-2; CDR3 protein: CASSQTTGTDYGYTF; CDR3 DNA: TGTGCCAGCAGCCAGACCACCGGGACAGACTATGGCTACACCTTC
CDR3 length: 12; V gene: TRBV20-1; clone size: many; D gene: -; J gene: TRBJ2-1; CDR3 protein: CSARVGGYEQFF; CDR3 DNA: TGCAGTGCTAGGGTGGGGGGCTATGAGCAGTTCTTC
CDR3 length: 17; V gene: TRBV7-2; clone size: -; D gene: TRBD2; J gene: TRBJ2-1; CDR3 protein: CASSPRLAGGTFNEQFF; CDR3 DNA: TGTGCCAGCAGCCCCCGACTAGCGGGAGGTACTTTCAATGAGCAGTTCTTC
CDR3 length: 13; V gene: TRBV7-2; clone size: many; D gene: TRBD2; J gene: TRBJ2-1; CDR3 protein: CASSLERENEQFF; CDR3 DNA: TGTGCCAGCAGCTTAGAGCGGGAGAATGAGCAGTTCTTC
CDR3 length: 13; V gene: TRBV6-2/TRBV6-3; clone size: -; D gene: -; J gene: TRBJ1-1; CDR3 protein: CASSSLVNTEAFF; CDR3 DNA: TGTGCCAGCAGTTCTCTAGTGAACACTGAAGCTTTCTTT
CDR3 length: 16; V gene: TRBV6-2/TRBV6-3; clone size: many; D gene: -; J gene: TRBJ1-5; CDR3 protein: CASSYELGGGNQPQHF; CDR3 DNA: TGTGCCAGCAGTTACGAACTAGGGGGGGGCAATCAGCCCCAGCATTTT
CDR3 length: 16; V gene: TRBV9; clone size: many; D gene: -; J gene: TRBJ1-4; CDR3 protein: CASSASGGQINEKLFF; CDR3 DNA: TGTGCCAGCAGCGCCAGCGGGGGGCAGATTAATGAAAAACTGTTTTTT
CDR3 length: 12; V gene: TRBV30; clone size: few; D gene: -; J gene: TRBJ2-5; CDR3 protein: CAWTTGSETQYF; CDR3 DNA: TGTGCCTGGACAACAGGGTCAGAGACCCAGTACTTC
CDR3 length: 15; V gene: TRBV5-5; clone size: few; D gene: TRBD1; J gene: TRBJ1-2; CDR3 protein: CASRPQGVSAYGYTF; CDR3 DNA: TGTGCCAGCAGACCACAGGGGGTTTCGGCCTATGGCTACACCTTC
CDR3 length: 16; V gene: TRBV7-9; clone size: -; D gene: TRBD1; J gene: TRBJ2-5; CDR3 protein: CASSLGQGIDQETQYF; CDR3 DNA: TGTGCCAGCAGCCTGGGACAGGGTATAGACCAAGAGACCCAGTACTTC
CDR3 length: 18; V gene: TRBV11-1; clone size: many; D gene: -; J gene: TRBJ1-3; CDR3 protein: CASSHRQPGQNPRNTIYF; CDR3 DNA: TGTGCCAGCAGCCATAGGCAGCCTGGACAAAACCCCCGAAACACCATATATTTT
CDR3 length: 14; V gene: TRBV20-1; clone size: few; D gene: -; J gene: TRBJ2-2; CDR3 protein: CSARDSGRSGELFF; CDR3 DNA: TGCAGTGCTAGAGATTCAGGCCGATCCGGGGAGCTGTTTTTT
CDR3 length: 13; V gene: TRBV5-1; clone size: -; D gene: -; J gene: TRBJ1-2; CDR3 protein: CASSPKTDYGYTF; CDR3 DNA: TGCGCCAGCAGTCCCAAGACAGACTATGGCTACACCTTC
CDR3 length: 12; V gene: TRBV7-2; clone size: -; D gene: TRBD1; J gene: TRBJ2-7; CDR3 protein: CASSIGQGDPYF; CDR3 DNA: TGTGCCAGCAGCATCGGACAGGGGGATCCGTACTTC
CDR3 length: 16; V gene: TRBV6-1; clone size: few; D gene: -; J gene: TRBJ2-2; CDR3 protein: CASHQSGQVNTGELFF; CDR3 DNA: TGTGCCAGCCATCAATCCGGACAAGTTAACACCGGGGAGCTGTTTTTT
CDR3 length: 16; V gene: TRBV6-5; clone size: many; D gene: -; J gene: TRBJ1-6; CDR3 protein: CASSYSGETYNSPLHF; CDR3 DNA: TGTGCCAGCAGTTACTCAGGAGAAACCTATAATTCACCCCTCCACTTT
CDR3 length: 16; V gene: TRBV7-2; clone size: few; D gene: -; J gene: TRBJ1-4; CDR3 protein: CASSLGSGGAFEKLFF; CDR3 DNA: TGTGCCAGCAGCTTAGGCTCGGGGGGCGCTTTTGAAAAACTGTTTTTT
CDR3 length: 16; V gene: TRBV12-3/TRBV12-4; clone size: many; D gene: -; J gene: TRBJ2-1; CDR3 protein: CASSRTSPQKDNEQFF; CDR3 DNA: TGTGCCAGCAGTCGCACTAGCCCCCAAAAAGACAATGAGCAGTTCTTC
CDR3 length: 11; V gene: TRBV15; clone size: many; D gene: -; J gene: TRBJ2-7; CDR3 protein: CATSHSYEQYF; CDR3 DNA: TGTGCCACCAGCCATTCCTACGAGCAGTACTTC
CDR3 length: 17; V gene: TRBV4-3; clone size: many; D gene: -; J gene: TRBJ2-3; CDR3 protein: CASSQDSVGRRTDTQYF; CDR3 DNA: TGCGCCAGCAGCCAAGATAGCGTCGGCCGACGCACAGATACGCAGTATTTT
CDR3 length: 15; V gene: TRBV7-9; clone size: many; D gene: TRBD1; J gene: TRBJ2-3; CDR3 protein: CASSLTGGRTDTQYF; CDR3 DNA: TGTGCCAGCAGCCTAACAGGGGGCAGAACAGATACGCAGTATTTT
CDR3 length: 17; V gene: TRBV29-1; clone size: many; D gene: -; J gene: TRBJ2-1; CDR3 protein: CSVDWIGLLAEPNEQFF; CDR3 DNA: TGCAGCGTTGATTGGATTGGTTTGTTGGCGGAGCCCAATGAGCAGTTCTTC
CDR3 length: 14; V gene: TRBV29-1; clone size: many; D gene: -; J gene: TRBJ2-1; CDR3 protein: CSVEVVGHRNEQFF; CDR3 DNA: TGCAGCGTTGAAGTCGTTGGCCATCGCAATGAGCAGTTCTTC
CDR3 length: 15; V gene: TRBV7-2; clone size: many; D gene: TRBD1; J gene: TRBJ1-5; CDR3 protein: CASSLRTGWNQPQHF; CDR3 DNA: TGTGCCAGCAGCTTGCGGACAGGGTGGAATCAGCCCCAGCATTTT
CDR3 length: 13; V gene: TRBV29-1; clone size: many; D gene: TRBD1; J gene: TRBJ1-5; CDR3 protein: CSVSGQGGQPQHF; CDR3 DNA: TGCAGCGTCTCCGGACAGGGGGGACAGCCCCAGCATTTT
CDR3 length: 18; V gene: TRBV9; clone size: few; D gene: TRBD2; J gene: TRBJ2-2; CDR3 protein: CASSPRLAGGLGTGELFF; CDR3 DNA: TGTGCCAGCAGCCCCAGACTAGCGGGGGGCCTGGGGACCGGGGAGCTGTTTTTT
CDR3 length: 11; V gene: TRBV5-1; clone size: many; D gene: -; J gene: TRBJ2-1; CDR3 protein: CASSAGNEQFF; CDR3 DNA: TGCGCCAGCAGCGCCGGGAATGAGCAGTTCTTC
CDR3 length: 15; V gene: TRBV29-1; clone size: many; D gene: -; J gene: TRBJ2-2; CDR3 protein: CSVGVDRTNTGELFF; CDR3 DNA: TGCAGCGTGGGGGTTGACAGGACGAACACCGGGGAGCTGTTTTTT
CDR3 length: 15; V gene: TRBV5-1; clone size: -; D gene: -; J gene: TRBJ1-1; CDR3 protein: CASSLAPTGRAEAFF; CDR3 DNA: TGCGCCAGCAGCTTGGCTCCCACAGGGCGCGCTGAAGCTTTCTTT
CDR3 length: 16; V gene: TRBV4-2; clone size: many; D gene: -; J gene: TRBJ2-1; CDR3 protein: CASSQESGLSYNEQFF; CDR3 DNA: TGTGCCAGCAGCCAAGAGTCCGGACTGTCCTACAATGAGCAGTTCTTC
CDR3 length: 13; V gene: TRBV29-1; clone size: many; D gene: TRBD1; J gene: TRBJ1-3; CDR3 protein: CSVAGQSGNTIYF; CDR3 DNA: TGCAGCGTAGCGGGACAGTCTGGAAACACCATATATTTT
CDR3 length: 11; V gene: TRBV6-2/TRBV6-3; clone size: -; D gene: -; J gene: TRBJ1-5; CDR3 protein: CASSSGEPQHF; CDR3 DNA: TGTGCCAGCAGTAGTGGTGAGCCCCAGCATTTT
CDR3 length: 15; V gene: TRBV7-6; clone size: many; D gene: -; J gene: TRBJ1-1; CDR3 protein: CASSFRGREDTEAFF; CDR3 DNA: TGTGCCAGCAGCTTTCGAGGGAGGGAGGACACTGAAGCTTTCTTT
CDR3 length: 14; V gene: TRBV7-9; clone size: many; D gene: TRBD1; J gene: TRBJ2-5; CDR3 protein: CASSLRQGEETQYF; CDR3 DNA: TGTGCCAGCAGCTTAAGGCAGGGGGAAGAGACCCAGTACTTC
CDR3 length: 12; V gene: TRBV20-1; clone size: many; D gene: TRBD1; J gene: TRBJ1-5; CDR3 protein: CSARRQGQPQHF; CDR3 DNA: TGCAGTGCTAGGCGACAGGGGCAGCCCCAGCATTTT
CDR3 length: 15; V gene: TRBV9; clone size: many; D gene: TRBD2; J gene: TRBJ2-3; CDR3 protein: CASSQAGGRTDTQYF; CDR3 DNA: TGTGCCAGCAGCCAAGCGGGGGGCCGCACAGATACGCAGTATTTT
CDR3 length: 13; V gene: TRBV10-3; clone size: many; D gene: -; J gene: TRBJ2-2; CDR3 protein: CATLGQNTGELFF; CDR3 DNA: TGTGCCACCCTGGGACAGAACACCGGGGAGCTGTTTTTT
CDR3 length: 13; V gene: TRBV5-1; clone size: many; D gene: -; J gene: TRBJ2-5; CDR3 protein: CVSSLVEGETQYF; CDR3 DNA: TGCGTCTCAAGCTTGGTAGAGGGGGAGACCCAGTACTTC
CDR3 length: 13; V gene: TRBV12-5; clone size: many; D gene: -; J gene: TRBJ1-1; CDR3 protein: CASGLVSGTEAFF; CDR3 DNA: TGTGCTAGTGGTTTGGTAAGTGGGACTGAAGCTTTCTTT
CDR3 length: 15; V gene: TRBV10-3; clone size: many; D gene: TRBD2; J gene: TRBJ2-1; CDR3 protein: CAISEREGKYNEQFF; CDR3 DNA: TGTGCCATCAGTGAGCGGGAGGGGAAATACAATGAGCAGTTCTTC
CDR3 length: 15; V gene: TRBV5-1; clone size: many; D gene: TRBD1; J gene: TRBJ2-2; CDR3 protein: CASSLTGPLAGELFF; CDR3 DNA: TGCGCCAGCAGCCTGACAGGGCCTTTAGCCGGGGAGCTGTTTTTT
CDR3 length: 12; V gene: TRBV2; clone size: once; D gene: -; J gene: TRBJ1-2; CDR3 protein: CASSERRYGYTF; CDR3 DNA: TGTGCCAGCAGTGAAAGGCGCTATGGCTACACCTTC